This T cell receptor (beta chain) stems from a study of blood T cell repertoires in COVID-19. Study information: Samples came from the United States, Italy and Spain, spanning acute and convalescent COVID-19. PBMCs, B-cell-depleted T cells, or T cells provided the cDNA or gDNA that made up the material.

Followed longitudinally, the Seattle patients had been enrolled during active infection. As handled by the study authors: Researchers report that nucleated cell counts were estimated from reference gene primer amplification. Only in-frame clones appear in the TCRdb table, and some are missing; sequencing was by immunoSEQ multiplex PCR. Clonal size and the V and J genes are those of that table, whereas D and trimming came from the DNA. The sample has roughly 380,000 clones, 89% seen once. Germline loops: CDR1 MNHEY, CDR2 SVGAGI. Trimming removed 5 bases from V and 4 bases from J, with 9 bases in between. The CDR3 spans 13 residues.

J is TRBJ1-5 and V is TRBV6-5; D is perhaps TRBD1 (5 bases). This clonotype was sampled from a woman aged 40 to 50 with COVID-19, enrolled during active disease. Specimen: peripheral blood. CDR3 coding DNA: TGTGCCAGCAGTAAAAGGGGTAATCAGCCCCAGCATTTT. It codes for CASSKRGNQPQHF.